The rows below give T cell receptor beta chains drawn from one sample of a study of blood T cell repertoires in COVID-19. Clones were sequenced by immunoSEQ multiplex PCR, and TCRdb holds only the in-frame ones, with some missing. Of 250,000 to 400,000 clones detected, 85% to 90% appear once; the ten largest clones hold less than 3.5%. The specimen sequenced was peripheral blood. The source of these receptors is a woman between 25 and 40 years old with COVID-19, enrolled during active disease. Each CDR3 is given with its conserved first and last residue. The D gene is left open where the match is weak. Clone size, where shown, is once, few, many, or a class for clones that have expanded.

D | length | size | J | V | DNA | CDR3
- | 11 | once | TRBJ1-2 | TRBV6-5 | TGTGCCAGCTACTTGACCGGGGGCTACACCTTC | CASYLTGGYTF
TRBD2 | 18 | - | TRBJ2-5 | TRBV2 | TGTGCCAGCTCCCGACTAGCGGGAGGTCGACTGTACCAAGAGACCCAGTACTTC | CASSRLAGGRLYQETQYF
- | 14 | - | TRBJ1-1 | TRBV7-3 | TGTGCCAGCAGCTTAATGGGGCCGAACACTGAAGCTTTCTTT | CASSLMGPNTEAFF
- | 16 | - | TRBJ1-3 | TRBV15 | TGTGCCACCAGCAGAGGCCCAGACAGAACGGGAAACACCATATATTTT | CATSRGPDRTGNTIYF
TRBD1 | 14 | - | TRBJ1-6 | TRBV2 | TGTGCCAGCAGAGCCGGGACAGGAAACTCACCCCTCCACTTT | CASRAGTGNSPLHF
- | 13 | - | TRBJ2-2 | TRBV11-3 | TGTGCCAGCAGCTTTTTTCACGGCGGGGAGCTGTTTTTT | CASSFFHGGELFF
TRBD2 | 16 | - | TRBJ2-5 | TRBV14 | TGTGCCAGCAGCCAGAACCTAGCGGGAGGGCCGGAGACCCAGTACTTC | CASSQNLAGGPETQYF
TRBD1 | 16 | - | TRBJ1-6 | TRBV11-2 | TGTGCCAGCAGCTTAAGGACCGGGACAGGGAATTCACCCCTCCACTTT | CASSLRTGTGNSPLHF
- | 14 | - | TRBJ1-3 | TRBV25-1 | TGTGCCAGCAGTGGAGAGGGGGCTGGAAACACCATATATTTT | CASSGEGAGNTIYF
- | 15 | - | TRBJ2-7 | TRBV9 | TGTGCCAGCAGCGTGCGGGACGGGAGATCCTACGAGCAGTACTTC | CASSVRDGRSYEQYF
TRBD1 | 15 | - | TRBJ1-4 | TRBV5-1 | TGCGCCAGCAGCGAACGACAGGGGACTAATGAAAAACTGTTTTTT | CASSERQGTNEKLFF
- | 16 | - | TRBJ1-1 | TRBV7-3 | TGTGCCAGCAGCTCGAAGACAGGAGAAATGAACACTGAAGCTTTCTTT | CASSSKTGEMNTEAFF
TRBD1 | 11 | - | TRBJ1-1 | TRBV6-4 | TGTGCCAGCAGAGGACAGGGAGAAGCTTTCTTT | CASRGQGEAFF
TRBD2 | 13 | - | TRBJ2-3 | TRBV14 | TGTGCCAGCAGCCCTACTTCGGGGGGTACGCAGTATTTT | CASSPTSGGTQYF
TRBD2 | 15 | - | TRBJ2-7 | TRBV5-4 | TGTGCCAGCTCTAGGACGGCTAGCGGGAACTACGAGCAGTACTTC | CASSRTASGNYEQYF
- | 14 | - | TRBJ2-7 | TRBV19 | TGTGCCAGTAAGAGGACTCACGACATGTACGAGCAGTACTTC | CASKRTHDMYEQYF
TRBD1 | 14 | - | TRBJ2-5 | TRBV5-1 | TGCGCCAGCAGCTTAAGGGACAGGAAAGAGACCCAGTACTTC | CASSLRDRKETQYF
- | 15 | - | TRBJ2-1 | TRBV7-7 | TGTGCCAGCAGCTTAGGTCAGGGCTCCTACAATGAGCAGTTCTTC | CASSLGQGSYNEQFF
- | 14 | - | TRBJ1-5 | TRBV2 | TGTGCCAGCAACGACTTAACAGCGGATCAGCCCCAGCATTTT | CASNDLTADQPQHF
- | 16 | - | TRBJ2-1 | TRBV19 | TGTGCCAGTAGTATGGGGGCAGGGATCGCCTACAATGAGCAGTTCTTC | CASSMGAGIAYNEQFF
- | 15 | - | TRBJ1-1 | TRBV28 | TGTGCCAGCAGTTTATTAAGTTGGACAGTCGCTGCTGCTTTCTTT | CASSLLSWTVAAAFF
- | 14 | - | TRBJ2-2 | TRBV7-2 | TGTGCCAGCAGCTTAGAGAGCTTCACCGGGGAGCTGTTTTTT | CASSLESFTGELFF
- | 15 | once | TRBJ2-7 | TRBV7-2 | TGTGCCAGCAGCCTTCTGGTTGGGCCCTCCTACGAGCAGTACTTC | CASSLLVGPSYEQYF
TRBD1 | 16 | few | TRBJ1-5 | TRBV10-2 | TGCGCCAGCAGTAACCTCGGGACAGCTAGCAATCAGCCCCAGCATTTT | CASSNLGTASNQPQHF
- | 13 | - | TRBJ1-1 | TRBV7-2 | TGTGCCAGCAGCTTAAACAGGGACACTGAAGCTTTCTTT | CASSLNRDTEAFF
- | 13 | - | TRBJ1-4 | TRBV2 | TGTGCCAGCAGGAAACAGGGCAATGAAAAACTGTTTTTT | CASRKQGNEKLFF
- | 16 | - | TRBJ2-3 | TRBV3-1/TRBV3-2 | TGTGCCAGCAGCCAAGGATCAGGGGCTCGGTGGGATACGCAGTATTTT | CASSQGSGARWDTQYF
TRBD2 | 15 | - | TRBJ2-7 | TRBV28 | TGTGCCAGCAGCCGCGCCGGGACTATCACCTACGAGCAGTACTTC | CASSRAGTITYEQYF
- | 17 | - | TRBJ1-2 | TRBV5-4 | TGTGCCAGCAGCTTGGGTTCGGCGACAGGCCATAACTATGGCTACACCTTC | CASSLGSATGHNYGYTF
- | 14 | - | TRBJ2-7 | TRBV5-1 | TGCGCCAGCAGCTTGGCAGGGGCGGCACGGGAGCAGTACTTC | CASSLAGAAREQYF
TRBD1 | 14 | - | TRBJ1-1 | TRBV2 | TGTGCCAGCAGGCCTGGACAGGTTAACACTGAAGCTTTCTTT | CASRPGQVNTEAFF
- | 15 | - | TRBJ1-5 | TRBV19 | TGTGCCAGTAGTCCTCTCGGGGGGAGCAATCAGCCCCAGCATTTT | CASSPLGGSNQPQHF
- | 13 | - | TRBJ1-5 | TRBV12-3/TRBV12-4 | TGTGCCAGCAGTTGGGGGGGAGATCAGCCCCAGCATTTT | CASSWGGDQPQHF
TRBD2 | 16 | once | TRBJ2-3 | TRBV2 | TGTGCCAGCAGTGAAGCGGCGGGAGTGGGGACAGATACGCAGTATTTT | CASSEAAGVGTDTQYF
- | 13 | - | TRBJ2-5 | TRBV28 | TGTGCCAGCATAGCCTCAGGGATGGAGACCCAGTACTTC | CASIASGMETQYF
TRBD2 | 17 | - | TRBJ2-1 | TRBV12-5 | TGTGCTAGTGGTTTGGCCCGGGGACTAGCGTCATACAATGAGCAGTTCTTC | CASGLARGLASYNEQFF